Sequencing of this TCR beta chain was carried out in a study of T cells in Graves' hyperthyroidism and ophthalmopathy (dated by TCRdb to the late 2010s). Looking at the study overall: TCR V-J signatures able to tell the groups apart were searched for in a discovery cohort of 90 to 100 patients, of whom 43 had Graves' ophthalmopathy and 57 had stable Graves' hyperthyroidism. The roughly 90 discovery patients were divided at random into training and test sets in a 7:3 ratio. Following sampling, methimazole starting at 30 mg daily was given to hyperthyroidism patients, and high-dose intravenous methylprednisolone was given to ophthalmopathy patients. TCR Vbeta CDR3 sequencing of some 140 peripheral blood samples (more than 40 ophthalmopathy, about 74 hyperthyroidism and around 17 progressor patients) is reported in the paper. Thyroid tissue and blood T-cell repertoires from more than five Graves' hyperthyroidism patients were also compared in the study. Whether ophthalmopathy could be predicted prospectively was tested in an independent validation cohort made up of 18 to 20 hyperthyroidism patients plus 17 patients who later progressed to ophthalmopathy.

This clonotype was observed at least ten times. The antigen it recognizes is unknown. One base away there is no much larger clone; base qualities are not given. Broader findings and caveats from the paper: In validation, the model predicted progression to ophthalmopathy with approximately 71% sensitivity and roughly 75% specificity, a median of approximately 6.7 months before onset. Sample size was not statistically predetermined, and blinding of investigators to group allocation was not performed. A model built on a 13 V-J signature distinguished ophthalmopathy from stable hyperthyroidism, reaching about 89% sensitivity and around 81% specificity in cross-validation and 80%/75% in testing. Most expanded thyroid clonotypes (frequency above 0.001) were also found in blood, which suggests that blood repertoires may mirror thyroid immune responses.

Any patient with an uncontrolled infection, another autoimmune disease, pregnancy or lactation was excluded. Diagnoses relied on clinical symptoms, serum thyroxine and TRAb, thyroid ultrasound and orbital computed tomography. Trizol reagent was used to extract total RNA, and RNA quality was then checked on an Agilent 2100 Bioanalyzer. Amplification of TCR beta CDR3 regions was carried out from RNA transcripts. The TCR CDR3 was subjected to a first round of RT-PCR using the HTBI primer set and the Qiagen OneStep RT-PCR kit. A second multiplex PCR round built the libraries, followed by size selection and purification. Paired-end sequencing of the libraries was performed with 100 bp reads on an Illumina HiSeq2000. The paper's data handling went like this. Raw data were processed with SOAPnuke, discarding reads with adapters, uncalled bases, mean Phred below 15, or no exact constant-primer or identifier match. High-quality paired reads were merged using COPE v1.2.5, and each unique nucleotide sequence was defined as a clonotype. Clonotypes were aligned to IMGT TRBV, TRBD and TRBJ reference segments using MiTCR v1.1. Only V-J combinations with frequency above 0.0001, covering 99% to 99.2% of repertoires, were analysed. The TCS score was defined as F50 (clonal expansion) divided by E x V (chaos), with BLOSUM62-based TCRdist calculated between CDR3 peptides within each V-J. Welch's t-statistics and random forest reduced 450 to 600 V-J features to some 14, which were used in a naive Bayes classifier (R e1071). The Morisita-Horn index was used to measure how similar the thyroid and blood repertoires were. Using fastp trimming at Q25 and MiXCR clonotype assembly, TCRdb reanalyzed the public sequencing data and kept in-frame beta chains. Rows are unified per CDR3 protein, each entry keeping the most common DNA and genes. TCRdb, rather than the study authors, made the V and J calls. Here the sample has a few hundred thousand distinct CDR3 sequences; 40% to 50% occur a single time. The ten largest clones add up to about 45% of the sample.

Trimming accounts for 5 bases at V and 1 base at J, while the number of junction bases matched to no gene is 3. Inclusive of the bounding cysteine and phenylalanine, the CDR3 is 14 residues long. Only the CDR3 portion is preserved as DNA: 42 bases, with reading frame beginning at the first base. The germline V gene gives CDR1 as SGHTA and CDR2 as FQGNSA. The sample was peripheral blood or thyroid tissue (not recorded which). The clonotype was recovered from an adult woman with Graves' disease, either hyperthyroidism or ophthalmopathy (not recorded which). The chain was built from TRBV7-2 and TRBJ1-2; 8 bases in the middle match TRBD1. CDR3 loop: CASSLGQGNYGYTF. The sequence in DNA is TGTGCCAGCAGCCTAGGACAGGGTAACTATGGCTACACCTTC.